This record looks at one T cell receptor beta chain sequence and its context. This sample was taken from a study of OX40 agonist ivuxolimab in advanced cancers. Study information: An agonistic anti-OX40 (CD134) antibody, ivuxolimab, was used to treat the patients. The dose-escalation cohort had hepatocellular carcinoma, melanoma, renal cell or head and neck cancer. Patients achieving partial responses numbered three: one hepatocellular carcinoma case and two cutaneous melanoma cases.

Trimming pared 0 bases from V and 3 bases from J, leaving 12 bases between. CDR1 and CDR2 (germline): SGDLS, YYNGEE. The CDR3 runs 15 residues. Produced via immunoSEQ multiplex PCR; TCRdb's table is partial and in-frame only. The repertoire holds some 50,000 clones, 75% to 90% seen once, with 3% to 4% in the top ten. The clonotype originates from an adult with an advanced solid tumor such as melanoma, head and neck, liver or kidney cancer. The rearrangement joins TRBV9 to TRBJ2-5; D may be TRBD1 (5 bases). Sequences were derived from CD4+ or CD8+ T cells sorted from blood, sampled in a trial of the OX40 agonist ivuxolimab. The CDR3 loop is CASSVDAGLKETQYF. Written as DNA, the CDR3 is TGTGCCAGCAGCGTAGATGCAGGGTTGAAAGAGACCCAGTACTTC.